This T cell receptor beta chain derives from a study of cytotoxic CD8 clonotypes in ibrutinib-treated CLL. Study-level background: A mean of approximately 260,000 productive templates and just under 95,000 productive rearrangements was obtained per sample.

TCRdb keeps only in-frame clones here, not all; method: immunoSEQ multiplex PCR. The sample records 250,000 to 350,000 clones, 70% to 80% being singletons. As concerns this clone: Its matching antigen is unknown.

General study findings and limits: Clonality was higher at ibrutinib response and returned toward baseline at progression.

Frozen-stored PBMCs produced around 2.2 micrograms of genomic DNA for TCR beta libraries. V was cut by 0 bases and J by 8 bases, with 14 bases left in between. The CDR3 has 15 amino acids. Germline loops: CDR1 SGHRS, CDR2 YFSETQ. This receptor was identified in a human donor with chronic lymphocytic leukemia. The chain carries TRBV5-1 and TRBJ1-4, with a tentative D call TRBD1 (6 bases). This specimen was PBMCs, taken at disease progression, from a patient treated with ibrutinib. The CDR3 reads CASSLERGTGEKLFF. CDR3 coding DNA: TGCGCCAGCAGCTTGGAGAGGGGGACTGGGGAAAAACTGTTTTTT.